The 21 T cell receptor beta chains below were found in one sample sequenced in a study of technical replicates of blood from a few donors. TCRdb's table, derived via immunoSEQ multiplex PCR, lists solely in-frame clones and lacks some. The top ten hold around 0.24% of the sample, which has around 70,000 clones, roughly 94% seen once. What was sequenced was T cells isolated from PBMCs. These receptors were obtained from a human donor in good health.

The V and J genes are TRBV27 and TRBJ1-6, with D unresolved. V dropped 3 bases and J dropped 5 bases, with 11 bases sitting between them. Germline lookup yields CDR1 MNHEY and CDR2 SMNVEV (reference sequence). This CDR3 has 15 residues. The CDR3 loop is CASSFSGDHNSPLHF. The CDR3 nucleotides are TGTGCCAGCAGTTTTTCGGGTGATCATAATTCACCCCTCCACTTT.

This sequence joins TRBV19 and TRBJ1-5; 11 bases align to TRBD1. Germline values: CDR1 LNHDA, CDR2 SQIVND (reference sequence). Trimming cost V 5 bases and J 6 bases; bases outside gene matches: 6. The CDR3 covers 15 residues. The CDR3 DNA reads as TGTGCCAGTAGTCAGGACAGGGGGCAGGTTCAGCCCCAGCATTTT. As protein: CASSQDRGQVQPQHF.

This chain uses TRBV29-1 with TRBJ1-5, with D maybe TRBD1 (6 bases). The CDR3 extends over 17 amino acids. Germline V CDR1 and CDR2: SQVTM, ANQGSEA. V lost 4 bases to trimming and J lost 3 bases, with 22 bases between them. The CDR3 loop is CSVGGSGGNSDNQPQHF. The CDR3 nucleotides are TGCAGCGTTGGTGGCTCGGGGGGCAATAGTGACAATCAGCCCCAGCATTTT.

CDR3 in amino acids: CAISESSGLAVKYNEQFF. CDR3 DNA: TGTGCCATCAGTGAGTCGTCCGGACTAGCGGTAAAGTACAATGAGCAGTTCTTC. The chain uses TRBV10-3 and TRBJ2-1; 10 bases map to TRBD2. The CDR3 has 18 residues. Unmatched junction bases numbered 9, after V lost 0 bases and J lost 4 bases. Germline CDR1 ENHRY, CDR2 SYGVKD.

The rearrangement links TRBV13 to TRBJ1-1; TRBD1 agrees at 7 bases. The length of the CDR3 is 17 residues. Per germline, CDR1 PRHDT and CDR2 FYEKMQ (reference sequence). V trimming: 5 bases; J trimming: 1 base; junction bases outside the gene matches: 13. The CDR3 DNA is TGTGCCAGCAGCCTACAGGGGTTTTTCGCCAAGAACACTGAAGCTTTCTTT. It codes for CASSLQGFFAKNTEAFF.

The CDR3 here is CASSLAPRISGNTIYF. The CDR3 nucleotides read TGTGCCAGCAGCTTAGCGCCGAGGATCTCTGGAAACACCATATATTTT. The rearrangement links TRBV7-6 to TRBJ1-3; no definite D call. Trimming took 0 bases from V and 0 from J, leaving 9 bases between them. This CDR3 comprises 16 residues. The V gene's germline CDR1 is SGHVS and CDR2 FNYEAQ.

The V call is TRBV28, the J call TRBJ1-5; 8 positions agree with TRBD1. The CDR3 sequence is 16 residues long. V trimming: 2 bases; J trimming: 4 bases; junction bases outside the gene matches: 7. The germline CDR1 and CDR2 sequences are MDHEN and SYDVKM. The CDR3, as DNA: TGTGCCAGCAGTTTAGGGACAGGCGCGGTAAATCAGCCCCAGCATTTT. Protein sequence: CASSLGTGAVNQPQHF.

A single count supports this clone. V usage is TRBV29-1 and J usage is TRBJ2-7; 12 bases map to TRBD2. The CDR3 loop spans 15 amino acids. Germline CDR1 is SQVTM and CDR2 is ANQGSEA. V lost 2 bases, J lost 3 bases, and 5 bases stayed unmatched. Written as DNA, the CDR3 is TGCAGCGTTGAATCGTCGACTAGCGGGAGCTACGAGCAGTACTTC. It encodes CSVESSTSGSYEQYF.

J is TRBJ1-5 and V is TRBV5-4; a weak D match, TRBD1 (6 bases). The germline V gene encodes CDR1 SGHNT and CDR2 YYREEE (reference sequence). This CDR3 is 14 amino acids long. Trimming shortened V by 2 bases and J by 2 bases, and 8 bases separated the two germline ends. CDR3 nucleotide sequence: TGTGCCAGCAGCTTAGGGGGGGGCAATCAGCCCCAGCATTTT. Encoded protein: CASSLGGGNQPQHF.

V is TRBV6-5 and J is TRBJ2-3; D might be TRBD1 (6 bases). Germline CDR1 reads MNHEY; CDR2 reads SVGAGI. The CDR3 extends over 15 amino acids. Deletions cut 5 bases from V and 5 bases from J, with 17 bases between. The CDR3 reads CASSAQGRGLDTQYF. The CDR3 DNA follows: TGTGCCAGCAGTGCGCAGGGGCGTGGATTAGATACGCAGTATTTT.

V usage is TRBV4-1 and J usage is TRBJ2-7; TRBD1 aligns across 8 bases. Germline values: CDR1 MGHRA, CDR2 YSYEKL. J gave up 4 bases and V 0 bases, and 5 bases lay outside the gene matches. The CDR3 runs to 15 residues. CDR3 sequence (DNA): TGCGCCAGCAGCCAAGAGGACAGGGAAGGGTACGAGCAGTACTTC. Translation gives CASSQEDREGYEQYF.

The gene calls are TRBV2 and TRBJ2-1; TRBD1 aligns across 9 bases. Germline CDR1 SNHLY, CDR2 FYNNEI. With 7 bases clipped from V and 7 bases from J, the junction kept 8 bases outside the gene matches. The CDR3 runs to 14 residues. The CDR3 DNA reads TGTGCCAGCAAGAGGACAGGGGTTCGGAATGAGCAGTTCTTC. This codes for CASKRTGVRNEQFF.

In DNA form, the CDR3 reads TGTGCCAGCAGTTCGGGGTTGGCGGGGGGCTACTACGAGCAGTACTTC. It translates to CASSSGLAGGYYEQYF. The chain combines TRBV28 with TRBJ2-7, with 8 bases that match TRBD2. Trimming at V came to 4 bases and at J to 3 bases, leaving 11 bases not matched to a gene. The germline V gene encodes CDR1 MDHEN and CDR2 SYDVKM. The CDR3 runs 16 residues.

In this sample, this clone turned up once. V usage is TRBV6-5 and J usage is TRBJ1-1; D possibly corresponds to TRBD1 (6 bases). The CDR3 extends over 13 amino acids. V gave up 3 bases and J gave up 4 bases, with 9 bases separating them. Germline-derived CDR1 and CDR2 are MNHEY and SVGAGI. CDR3 coding DNA: TGTGCCAGCAGTTATACAGGGAGCACTGAAGCTTTCTTT. Translation gives CASSYTGSTEAFF.

The CDR3 protein is CASKGLGADTQYF. CDR3 DNA: TGTGCCAGCAAGGGACTAGGCGCAGATACGCAGTATTTT. The rearrangement uses TRBV2 and TRBJ2-3, with TRBD2 identical over 8 bases. This CDR3 has 13 amino acids. In germline, CDR1 is SNHLY, CDR2 FYNNEI. Unmatched junction bases numbered 4, after V lost 7 bases and J lost 4 bases.

The rearrangement links TRBV7-9 to TRBJ1-1; TRBD1 agrees at 9 bases. The CDR3 is 13 residues long. Germline CDR1 SEHNR, CDR2 FQNEAQ (reference sequence). V was pared by 5 bases and J by 8 bases, with 6 bases of the junction left unmatched. The DNA of the CDR3 is TGTGCCAGCAGCCCTATACAGGGGGCGGAAGCTTTCTTT. This encodes CASSPIQGAEAFF.

The V gene is TRBV18, the J gene TRBJ1-5; 10 nucleotides match TRBD1. Germline-derived CDR1 and CDR2 are KGHSH and LQKENI. The J segment lost 0 bases and the V segment lost 4 bases, leaving 6 bases of the junction unmatched. The CDR3 runs 17 residues. The CDR3 region is CASSRTGGGYSNQPQHF. The CDR3 coding sequence is TGTGCCAGCTCACGGACAGGGGGGGGCTATAGCAATCAGCCCCAGCATTTT.

The J gene is TRBJ2-7, the V gene TRBV6-6; 11 nucleotides match TRBD2. V shed 8 bases, J shed 2 bases, and the junction held 11 bases outside the gene matches. The CDR3 runs to 16 residues. Germline CDR1 is MNHNY and CDR2 is SVGAGI (reference sequence). The CDR3 nucleotides read TGTGCCAGCGGACCGAGAACTAGCGGGGGACCCTACGAGCAGTACTTC. Translation: CASGPRTSGGPYEQYF.

The V call is TRBV13, the J call TRBJ1-5; D not certain. The CDR3 runs to 14 residues. The V gene lost 0 bases and the J gene lost 4 bases, with 7 bases spanning the gap. Germline V gene data show CDR1 as PRHDT and CDR2 as FYEKMQ (reference sequence). The CDR3 region has the DNA TGTGCCAGCAGCTTAGGGGGCAGAAATCAGCCCCAGCATTTT. This encodes CASSLGGRNQPQHF.

This clone was detected a few times. The J gene is TRBJ1-1, the V gene TRBV19; 7 nucleotides agree with TRBD1. Looked up from germline, CDR1 is LNHDA and CDR2 is SQIVND (reference sequence). The CDR3 consists of 14 residues. V lost 2 bases, J lost 1 base, and 1 base stayed unmatched. The CDR3 protein is CASSIRQGNTEAFF. The CDR3 nucleotides read TGTGCCAGTAGTATAAGACAGGGGAACACTGAAGCTTTCTTT.

This clone appeared once. The chain joins TRBV15 to TRBJ2-3; 7 positions match TRBD1. Trimming at V came to 4 bases and at J to 6 bases, leaving 10 bases not matched to a gene. CDR1 is LNHNV, CDR2 YYDKDF, per germline (reference sequence). There are 15 residues in the CDR3. The CDR3 region has the DNA TGTGCCACCAGCAAAAAAGGGGGCGCCGGGGATACGCAGTATTTT. Its protein is CATSKKGGAGDTQYF.